A selection of T cell receptor beta chains follows, all from one sample in a study of blood T cell repertoires in COVID-19. TCRdb's copy holds only in-frame clones and misses some; the assay was immunoSEQ multiplex PCR. The sample contains 95,000 to 150,000 clones, roughly 89% of which appear only once. The sequenced sample consisted of PBMCs or T cells enriched from blood (not recorded which). The source is a woman aged 25-40 years who had recovered from COVID-19. CDR3s include the opening cysteine and the closing phenylalanine or tryptophan. A D gene is named only where the DNA matches it firmly. For some rows the clone size is stated as once, few or many, or as a class when expanded; others skip it.

j_gene: TRBJ1-4
v_gene: TRBV2
abundance: NA
len: 14
d_gene: TRBD1
CDR3nt: TGTGCCAGCAGTCCGGGACAGCTTAATGAAAAACTGTTTTTT
CDR3aa: CASSPGQLNEKLFF

j_gene: TRBJ2-4
v_gene: TRBV4-3
abundance: NA
len: 18
d_gene: TRBD1
CDR3nt: TGCGCCAGCAGCCAGACCTGGACAGGGAGTTTAGCCAAAAACATTCAGTACTTC
CDR3aa: CASSQTWTGSLAKNIQYF

j_gene: TRBJ1-2
v_gene: TRBV6-2/TRBV6-3
abundance: NA
len: 15
d_gene: NA
CDR3nt: TGTGCCAGCAGCGCCATTGGTAAGGGGAACTATGGCTACACCTTC
CDR3aa: CASSAIGKGNYGYTF

j_gene: TRBJ1-6
v_gene: TRBV5-4
abundance: NA
len: 15
d_gene: TRBD1
CDR3nt: TGTGCCAGCAGCCCAGGGGGGTCCTATAATTCACCCCTCCACTTT
CDR3aa: CASSPGGSYNSPLHF

j_gene: TRBJ1-2
v_gene: TRBV5-6
abundance: NA
len: 15
d_gene: NA
CDR3nt: TGTGCCAGCAGCGAGGATTTGGGAGCTAACTATGGCTACACCTTC
CDR3aa: CASSEDLGANYGYTF

j_gene: TRBJ1-1
v_gene: TRBV19
abundance: few
len: 13
d_gene: NA
CDR3nt: TGTGCCAGTAACGACCTACAGGGCACTGAAGCTTTCTTT
CDR3aa: CASNDLQGTEAFF

j_gene: TRBJ1-5
v_gene: TRBV19
abundance: NA
len: 12
d_gene: NA
CDR3nt: TGTGCCAGTAGTGAGCTCAATCAGCCCCAGCATTTT
CDR3aa: CASSELNQPQHF

j_gene: TRBJ2-7
v_gene: TRBV5-4
abundance: once
len: 12
d_gene: NA
CDR3nt: TGTGCCAGCAGCCAGACAGGCTACGAGCAGTACTTC
CDR3aa: CASSQTGYEQYF

j_gene: TRBJ1-1
v_gene: TRBV30
abundance: NA
len: 14
d_gene: NA
CDR3nt: TGTGCCTGGAGCCGACAGCACATGAACACTGAAGCTTTCTTT
CDR3aa: CAWSRQHMNTEAFF

j_gene: TRBJ1-4
v_gene: TRBV19
abundance: NA
len: 16
d_gene: NA
CDR3nt: TGTGCCAGTAGTGGCTCGGCGTGGAGGACTAATGAAAAACTGTTTTTT
CDR3aa: CASSGSAWRTNEKLFF

j_gene: TRBJ2-7
v_gene: TRBV28
abundance: NA
len: 14
d_gene: NA
CDR3nt: TGTGCCAGCAGTTTAGTGACAGGCTCCTACGAGCAGTACTTC
CDR3aa: CASSLVTGSYEQYF

j_gene: TRBJ2-5
v_gene: TRBV7-3
abundance: once
len: 14
d_gene: TRBD2
CDR3nt: TGTGCCAGCAGCTTAGCGGGAGGGCAAGAGACCCAGTACTTC
CDR3aa: CASSLAGGQETQYF

j_gene: TRBJ2-5
v_gene: TRBV2
abundance: NA
len: 16
d_gene: TRBD2
CDR3nt: TGTGCCAGCAGTGGCACTAGCGGGAGGACTCGAGGTACCCAGTACTTC
CDR3aa: CASSGTSGRTRGTQYF

j_gene: TRBJ2-7
v_gene: TRBV4-2
abundance: NA
len: 16
d_gene: TRBD2
CDR3nt: TGTGCCAGCAGCCAATTGGGGGAGGGAAGGGTCTACGAGCAGTACTTC
CDR3aa: CASSQLGEGRVYEQYF

j_gene: TRBJ2-5
v_gene: TRBV5-6
abundance: NA
len: 15
d_gene: TRBD1
CDR3nt: TGTGCCAGCAGCTTTCGGACAGGGGGCGGGCAGACCCAGTACTTC
CDR3aa: CASSFRTGGGQTQYF

j_gene: TRBJ2-4
v_gene: TRBV19
abundance: once
len: 17
d_gene: NA
CDR3nt: TGTGCCAGTAGTATACGGGGGACAGCCCTAGCCAAAAACATTCAGTACTTC
CDR3aa: CASSIRGTALAKNIQYF

j_gene: TRBJ2-2
v_gene: TRBV5-8
abundance: NA
len: 16
d_gene: TRBD2
CDR3nt: TGTGCCAGCACCGGACTAGCGGGAGGGCCGTCCGGGGAGCTGTTTTTT
CDR3aa: CASTGLAGGPSGELFF

j_gene: TRBJ1-5
v_gene: TRBV4-3
abundance: NA
len: 16
d_gene: NA
CDR3nt: TGCGCCAGCAGCCAAGAGCTAGGCCGTAGCAATCAGCCCCAGCATTTT
CDR3aa: CASSQELGRSNQPQHF

j_gene: TRBJ1-3
v_gene: TRBV5-1
abundance: NA
len: 16
d_gene: NA
CDR3nt: TGCGCCAGCACCCGGGAAGGGATAGCACTTGGAAACACCATATATTTT
CDR3aa: CASTREGIALGNTIYF

j_gene: TRBJ2-1
v_gene: TRBV6-4
abundance: NA
len: 13
d_gene: TRBD2
CDR3nt: TGTGCCAGCAGTGACTGGGGGGGAAATGAGCAGTTCTTC
CDR3aa: CASSDWGGNEQFF

j_gene: TRBJ1-2
v_gene: TRBV5-1
abundance: NA
len: 15
d_gene: NA
CDR3nt: TGCGCCAGCAGCTTGGATGCGGCAGGGGCGGATGGCTACACCTTC
CDR3aa: CASSLDAAGADGYTF

j_gene: TRBJ2-7
v_gene: TRBV27
abundance: once
len: 14
d_gene: TRBD1
CDR3nt: TGTGCCAGCCGACAGGGGAATAGCGCCTACGAGCAGTACTTC
CDR3aa: CASRQGNSAYEQYF

j_gene: TRBJ1-1
v_gene: TRBV6-1
abundance: NA
len: 12
d_gene: NA
CDR3nt: TGTGCCAGCAGTGAAGGACGGGTGGTAGCTTTCTTT
CDR3aa: CASSEGRVVAFF

j_gene: TRBJ2-3
v_gene: TRBV5-1
abundance: NA
len: 14
d_gene: TRBD2
CDR3nt: TGCGCCAGCAGCCTAGCGGACCCCACAGATACGCAGTATTTT
CDR3aa: CASSLADPTDTQYF